The TCR beta chain under discussion was sequenced for a study of blood T cell repertoires in COVID-19. In the study overall: Sources were T cells, B-cell-depleted T cells, or PBMCs; the material itself was cDNA or gDNA.

Clones were sequenced by immunoSEQ multiplex PCR, and TCRdb holds only the in-frame ones, with some missing. This table has about 280,000 clones, around 85% appearing once. The CDR3 has 14 residues. With 10 bases removed from V and 1 base from J, the gap between germline ends came to 17 bases. The germline V gene has CDR1 MDHEN and CDR2 SYDVKM. The chain joins TRBV28 to TRBJ2-7, with a weak D call TRBD1 (6 bases). Sample: peripheral blood. This sequence originates from a man aged 50 or older with active or convalescent COVID-19. In DNA form, the CDR3 reads TGTGCCACCGACGACAGGCTTGGGTCCTACGAGCAGTACTTC. It codes for CATDDRLGSYEQYF.